Below are 7 T cell receptor beta chains sequenced from a single sample in a study of Graves' ophthalmopathy and Graves' hyperthyroidism. Amplified material comprised TCR beta CDR3 regions derived from RNA transcripts. First-round RT-PCR with HTBI primers preceded a second-round multiplex PCR. In TCRdb, the multiplex PCR reads were re-called with MiXCR into one record per CDR3 protein. The table shows about 740,000 distinct CDR3 sequences, with 35% to 50% occurring only once. The sample taken for sequencing was peripheral blood. All receptors come from an adult man with Graves' ophthalmopathy.

This clonotype was counted at least ten times. This sequence joins TRBV19 and TRBJ2-5, with D tentatively TRBD1 or TRBD2 (6 bases each). Germline CDR1 and CDR2: LNHDA and SQIVND (reference sequence). The CDR3 has 14 residues. Trimming pared 6 bases from V and 2 bases from J, leaving 13 bases between. CDR3 loop: CASSRGRGQETQYF. As DNA, the CDR3 is TGTGCCAGTAGCCGGGGGCGCGGGCAAGAGACCCAGTACTTC.

This clonotype was observed many times. The chain uses TRBV29-1 and TRBJ1-5; no clear D. Germline assignment: CDR1 SQVTM and CDR2 ANQGSEA. This CDR3 region has 15 residues. The germline V and J ends were trimmed by 1 base and 2 bases, with 12 bases remaining between them. The CDR3 DNA follows: TGCAGCGTTGAAGTTGAGGGTGTCGGCAATCAGCCCCAGCATTTT. Translation gives CSVEVEGVGNQPQHF.

At least ten counts were recorded for this clonotype. CDR3 coding DNA: TGCGCCAGCAGTGATACGGGACCTAGCAATCAGCCCCAGCATTTT. Translated: CASSDTGPSNQPQHF. J is TRBJ1-5 and V is TRBV10-2, with D possibly matching TRBD1 (5 bases). This CDR3 is 15 amino acids long. CDR1 and CDR2 (germline): WSHSY, SAAADI. With 3 bases removed from V and 0 bases from J, the gap between germline ends came to 9 bases.

The J gene is TRBJ1-4, the V gene TRBV19; 9 bases map to TRBD1. V was clipped by 8 bases and J by 6 bases; unmatched bases: 10. Per germline, CDR1 LNHDA and CDR2 SQIVND (reference sequence). The CDR3 loop spans 15 amino acids. Here the CDR3 reads CASLMFGTGHEKLFF. CDR3 DNA: TGTGCCAGTTTAATGTTCGGGACAGGGCATGAAAAACTGTTTTTT.

This clonotype was detected ten times or more. J is TRBJ1-5 and V is TRBV29-1; no clear D. V lost 3 bases, J lost 0 bases, and 6 bases lay in between. This CDR3 region has 13 residues. Germline assignment: CDR1 SQVTM and CDR2 ANQGSEA. The CDR3 sequence: CSVELNSNQPQHF. CDR3 coding DNA: TGCAGCGTTGAGTTGAATAGCAATCAGCCCCAGCATTTT. Together with reference TRBV29-1 and TRBJ1-5, the CDR3 gives the full variable domain: SAVISQKPSRDICQRGTSLTIQCQVDSQVTMMFWYRQQPGQSLTLIATANQGSEATYESGFVIDKFPISRPNLTFSTLTVSNMSPEDSSIYLCSVELNSNQPQHFGDGTRLSIL.

This clonotype was counted only a few times. This sequence joins TRBV6-5 and TRBJ2-7; 10 bases fit TRBD2. There are 16 residues in the CDR3. Germline values: CDR1 MNHEY, CDR2 SVGAGI. Trimming cost V 0 bases and J 6 bases; bases outside gene matches: 8. The CDR3 DNA sequence: TGTGCCAGCAGTTACTCCCTAGCGGGAGCTGACTCCGAGCAGTACTTC. Translation: CASSYSLAGADSEQYF.

On this clonotype: One junction end disagrees with the germline gene, perhaps due to a read error. CDR3 sequence reads: CASSLGTGRTQYF. DNA for the CDR3: TGTGCCAGCAGCTTAGGGACAGGGAGGACCCAGTACTTC. The V call is TRBV12-3 or TRBV12-4, the J call TRBJ2-5; 9 bases are a match to TRBD1. This CDR3 is 13 amino acids long.